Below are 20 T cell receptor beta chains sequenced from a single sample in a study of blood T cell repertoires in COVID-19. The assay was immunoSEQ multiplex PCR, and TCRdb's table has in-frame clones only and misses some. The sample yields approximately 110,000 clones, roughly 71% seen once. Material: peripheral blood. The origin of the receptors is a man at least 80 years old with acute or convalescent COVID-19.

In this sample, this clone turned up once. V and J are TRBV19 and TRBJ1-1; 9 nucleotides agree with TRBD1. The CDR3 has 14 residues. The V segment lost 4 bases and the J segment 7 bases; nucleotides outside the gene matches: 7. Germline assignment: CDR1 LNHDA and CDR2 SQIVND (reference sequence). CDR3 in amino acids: CASSTGDRVNEAFF. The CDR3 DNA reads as TGTGCCAGTAGTACTGGGGACAGGGTTAATGAAGCTTTCTTT. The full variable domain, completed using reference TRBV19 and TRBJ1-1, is DGGITQSPKYLFRKEGQNVTLSCEQNLNHDAMYWYRQDPGQGLRLIYYSQIVNDFQKGDIAEGYSVSREKKESFPLTVTSAQKNPTAFYLCASSTGDRVNEAFFGQGTRLTVV.

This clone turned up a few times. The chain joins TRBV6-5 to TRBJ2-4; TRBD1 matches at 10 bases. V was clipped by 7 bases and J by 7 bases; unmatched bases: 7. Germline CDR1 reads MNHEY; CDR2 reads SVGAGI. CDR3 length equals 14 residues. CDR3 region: CASTLDRGQNIQYF. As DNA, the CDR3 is TGTGCCAGCACCCTAGACAGGGGGCAGAACATTCAGTACTTC.

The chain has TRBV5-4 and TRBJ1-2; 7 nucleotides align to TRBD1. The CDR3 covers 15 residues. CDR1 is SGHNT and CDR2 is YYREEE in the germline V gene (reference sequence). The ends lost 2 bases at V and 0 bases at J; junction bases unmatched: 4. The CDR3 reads CASSLGGQANYGYTF. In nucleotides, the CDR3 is TGTGCCAGCAGCTTAGGGGGCCAGGCTAACTATGGCTACACCTTC.

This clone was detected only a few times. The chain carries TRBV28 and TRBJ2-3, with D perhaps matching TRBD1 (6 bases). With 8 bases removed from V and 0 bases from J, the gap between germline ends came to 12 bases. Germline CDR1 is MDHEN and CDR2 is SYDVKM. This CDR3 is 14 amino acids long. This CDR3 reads CASGGSESTDTQYF. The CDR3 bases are TGTGCCAGCGGGGGCAGCGAAAGCACAGATACGCAGTATTTT.

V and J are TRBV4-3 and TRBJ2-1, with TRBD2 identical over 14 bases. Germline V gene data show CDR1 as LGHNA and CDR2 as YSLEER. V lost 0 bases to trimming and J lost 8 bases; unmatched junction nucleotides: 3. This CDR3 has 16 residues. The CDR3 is CASSQDGTSGRDEQFF. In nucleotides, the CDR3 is TGCGCCAGCAGCCAAGATGGGACTAGCGGGAGAGATGAGCAGTTCTTC.

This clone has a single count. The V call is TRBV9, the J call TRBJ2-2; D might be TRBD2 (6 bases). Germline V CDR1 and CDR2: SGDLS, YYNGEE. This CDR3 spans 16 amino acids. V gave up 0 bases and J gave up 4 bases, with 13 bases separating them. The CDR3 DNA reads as TGTGCCAGCAGCGTAGAGGGAGGACCCTTCACCGGGGAGCTGTTTTTT. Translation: CASSVEGGPFTGELFF.

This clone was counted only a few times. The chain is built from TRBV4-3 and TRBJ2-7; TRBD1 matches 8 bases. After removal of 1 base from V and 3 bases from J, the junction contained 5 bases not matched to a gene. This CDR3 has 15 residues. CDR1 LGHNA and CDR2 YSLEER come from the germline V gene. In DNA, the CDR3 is TGCGCCAGCAGCCAAGGGGCAGGGGGCTTCTACGAGCAGTACTTC. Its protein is CASSQGAGGFYEQYF.

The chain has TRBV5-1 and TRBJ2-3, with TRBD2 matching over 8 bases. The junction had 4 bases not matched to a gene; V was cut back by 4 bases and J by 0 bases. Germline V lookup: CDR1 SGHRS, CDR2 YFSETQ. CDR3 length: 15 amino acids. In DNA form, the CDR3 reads TGCGCCAGCAGCGGACTAGCACCCAGCACAGATACGCAGTATTTT. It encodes CASSGLAPSTDTQYF.

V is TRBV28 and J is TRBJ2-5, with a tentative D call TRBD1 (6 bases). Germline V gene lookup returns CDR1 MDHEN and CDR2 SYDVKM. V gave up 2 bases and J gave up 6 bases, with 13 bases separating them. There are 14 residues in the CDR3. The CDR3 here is CASSLQQGGKTQYF. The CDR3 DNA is TGTGCCAGCAGTTTACAACAGGGTGGGAAGACCCAGTACTTC.

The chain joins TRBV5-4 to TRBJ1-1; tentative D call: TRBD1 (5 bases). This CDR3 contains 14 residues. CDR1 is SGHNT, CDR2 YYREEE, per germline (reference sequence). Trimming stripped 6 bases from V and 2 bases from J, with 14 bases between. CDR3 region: CASTLPGRNTEAFF. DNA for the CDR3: TGTGCCAGCACCCTTCCAGGGCGTAACACTGAAGCTTTCTTT. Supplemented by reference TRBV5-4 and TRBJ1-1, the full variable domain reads ETGVTQSPTHLIKTRGQQVTLRCSSQSGHNTVSWYQQALGQGPQFIFQYYREEENGRGNFPPRFSGLQFPNYSSELNVNALELDDSALYLCASTLPGRNTEAFFGQGTRLTVV.

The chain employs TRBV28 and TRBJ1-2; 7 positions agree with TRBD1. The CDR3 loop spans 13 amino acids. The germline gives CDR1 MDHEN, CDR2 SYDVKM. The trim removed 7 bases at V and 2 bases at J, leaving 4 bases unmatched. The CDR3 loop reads CASTGRGNYGYTF. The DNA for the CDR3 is TGTGCCAGCACCGGCAGGGGGAACTATGGCTACACCTTC.

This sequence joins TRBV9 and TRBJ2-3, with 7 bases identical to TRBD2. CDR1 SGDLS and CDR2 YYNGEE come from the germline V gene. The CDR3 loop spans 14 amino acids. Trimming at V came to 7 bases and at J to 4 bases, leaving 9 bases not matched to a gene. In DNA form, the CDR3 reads TGTGCCAGCTCCGGGACGGGGAGGGCAGATACGCAGTATTTT. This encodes CASSGTGRADTQYF.

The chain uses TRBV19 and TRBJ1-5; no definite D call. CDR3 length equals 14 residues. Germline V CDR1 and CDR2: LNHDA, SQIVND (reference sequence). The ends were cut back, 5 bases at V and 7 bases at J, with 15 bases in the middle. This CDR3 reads CASSPRLPEQPQHF. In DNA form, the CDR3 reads TGTGCCAGTAGTCCTCGACTCCCCGAACAGCCCCAGCATTTT.

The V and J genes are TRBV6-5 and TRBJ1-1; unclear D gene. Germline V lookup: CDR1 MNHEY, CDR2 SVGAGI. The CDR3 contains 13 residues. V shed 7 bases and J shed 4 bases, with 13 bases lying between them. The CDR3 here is CASTYGVATEAFF. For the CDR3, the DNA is TGTGCCAGCACCTACGGTGTTGCCACTGAAGCTTTCTTT.

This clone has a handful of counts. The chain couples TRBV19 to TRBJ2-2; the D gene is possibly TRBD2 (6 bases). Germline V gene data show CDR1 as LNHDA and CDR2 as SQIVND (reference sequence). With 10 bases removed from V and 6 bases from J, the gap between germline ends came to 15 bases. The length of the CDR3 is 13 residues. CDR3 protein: CATRGTHAGELFF. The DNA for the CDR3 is TGTGCCACGCGCGGGACTCACGCCGGGGAGCTGTTTTTT.

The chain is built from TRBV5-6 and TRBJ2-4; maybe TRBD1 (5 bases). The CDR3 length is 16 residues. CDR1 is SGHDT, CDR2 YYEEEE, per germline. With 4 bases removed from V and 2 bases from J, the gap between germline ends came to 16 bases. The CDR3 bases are TGTGCCAGCAGCCTGGAAACAGGTTCGCCCAAAAACATTCAGTACTTC. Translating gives CASSLETGSPKNIQYF. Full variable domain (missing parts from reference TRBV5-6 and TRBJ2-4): DAGVTQSPTHLIKTRGQQVTLRCSPKSGHDTVSWYQQALGQGPQFIFQYYEEEERQRGNFPDRFSGHQFPNYSSELNVNALLLGDSALYLCASSLETGSPKNIQYFGAGTRLSVL.

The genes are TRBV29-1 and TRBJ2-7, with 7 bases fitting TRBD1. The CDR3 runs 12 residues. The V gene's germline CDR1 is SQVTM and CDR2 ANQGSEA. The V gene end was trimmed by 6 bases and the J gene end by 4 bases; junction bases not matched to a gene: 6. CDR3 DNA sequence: TGCAGCGTAAACAGGGGACAATACGAGCAGTACTTC. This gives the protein CSVNRGQYEQYF.

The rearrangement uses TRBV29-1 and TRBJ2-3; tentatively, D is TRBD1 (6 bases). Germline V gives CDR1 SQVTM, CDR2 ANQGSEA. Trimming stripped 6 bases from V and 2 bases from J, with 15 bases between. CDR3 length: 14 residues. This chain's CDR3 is CSVGQPWDTDTQYF. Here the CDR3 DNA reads TGCAGCGTCGGACAGCCCTGGGACACAGATACGCAGTATTTT.

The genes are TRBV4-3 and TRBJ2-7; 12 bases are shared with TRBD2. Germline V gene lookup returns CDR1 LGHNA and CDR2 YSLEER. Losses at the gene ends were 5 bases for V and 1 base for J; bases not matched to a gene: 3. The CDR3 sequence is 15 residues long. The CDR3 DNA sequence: TGCGCCAGCAGCTTTGGACTAGCGGGATCCTACGAGCAGTACTTC. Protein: CASSFGLAGSYEQYF.

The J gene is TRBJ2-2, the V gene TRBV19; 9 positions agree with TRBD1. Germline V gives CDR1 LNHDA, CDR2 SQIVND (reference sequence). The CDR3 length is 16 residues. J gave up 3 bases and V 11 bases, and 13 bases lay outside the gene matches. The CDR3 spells CASSDPGTGYTGELFF. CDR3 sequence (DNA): TGTGCCTCCTCCGACCCCGGGACAGGGTACACCGGGGAGCTGTTTTTT.